This record looks at one TCR beta chain sequence and its context. Its cognate antigen is unknown. This specimen belongs to a study of cytomegalovirus exposure and HLA in healthy donors. Study-wide findings and caveats: In an earlier analysis, about 87% or about 30%: the productive usage of most TCR beta V segments. Despite most TCR sequences being rare, some public TCRs occurred in many donors.

Donors counted as nominally healthy when sampled, yet unrecorded immune exposures were likely. Use of 60 Vbeta and 13 Jbeta primers characterized the PCR. In the original analysis: A later analysis counted 65 million to 90 million unique TCR beta chains, 9.5 million to 13 million shared. Sequencing used immunoSEQ multiplex PCR; TCRdb keeps in-frame clones, though not all of them. V and J calls plus clone size are reproduced from that table; the DNA served to infer D and trimming. The profile shows about 130,000 clones, 60% to 80% of them singletons. Sequencing was performed on PBMCs. The sequence was obtained from a male donor in good health and CMV-seronegative.

CDR3: CASSTGLAGAYNEQFF. CDR3 DNA sequence: TGTGCCAGCAGCACTGGACTAGCGGGAGCCTACAATGAGCAGTTCTTC. The V gene is TRBV5-8, the J gene TRBJ2-1, with 13 positions matching TRBD2. Germline V CDR1 and CDR2: SGHTS, YDEGEE. The CDR3 length is 16 residues. V shed 4 bases, J shed 2 bases, and the junction held 3 bases outside the gene matches.